This T cell receptor beta chain was captured by sequencing in a study of cytomegalovirus exposure and HLA in healthy donors. The CDR3 consists of 15 residues. With 6 bases clipped from V and 2 bases from J, the junction kept 4 bases outside the gene matches. Germline assignment: CDR1 MNHNS and CDR2 SASEGT. Using immunoSEQ multiplex PCR, the repertoire was profiled, and TCRdb retains in-frame clones only, with some absent. The data contain about 140,000 clones, almost 85% of them seen just once; the ten biggest clones take up under 1.5%. The 120-subject validation cohort, separate from the approximately 660-subject first cohort, included the donors. As to this clone: As yet, its antigen is unknown.

Notes on the study in general: Some TCR beta chains (164 of them) were listed as cytomegalovirus-associated. The majority of TCR sequences were rare, yet some public TCRs appeared in many donors.

The origin of this receptor is a woman aged 25-40 years in good health and CMV-seronegative. This chain links TRBV6-1 with TRBJ2-6; 7 nucleotides match TRBD1. What was sequenced was PBMCs. The CDR3 DNA reads TGTGCCAGCAGGTTAAGGGGGCCTGGGGCCAACGTCCTGACTTTC. It specifies CASRLRGPGANVLTF.